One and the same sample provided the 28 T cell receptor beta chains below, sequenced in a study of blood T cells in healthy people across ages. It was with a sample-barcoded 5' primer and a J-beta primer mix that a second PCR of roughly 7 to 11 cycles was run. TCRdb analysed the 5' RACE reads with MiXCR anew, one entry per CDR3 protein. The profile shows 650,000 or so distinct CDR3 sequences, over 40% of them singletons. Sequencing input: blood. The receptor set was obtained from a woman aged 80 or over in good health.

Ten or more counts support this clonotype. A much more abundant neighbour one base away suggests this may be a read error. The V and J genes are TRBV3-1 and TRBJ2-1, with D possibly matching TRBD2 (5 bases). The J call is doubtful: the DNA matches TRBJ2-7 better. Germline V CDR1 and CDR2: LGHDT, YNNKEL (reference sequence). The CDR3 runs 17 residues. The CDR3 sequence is CASSQAFPGNSYNEQYF. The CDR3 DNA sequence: TGTGCCAGCAGCCAAGCCTTTCCGGGAAATTCCTACAATGAGCAGTACTTC.

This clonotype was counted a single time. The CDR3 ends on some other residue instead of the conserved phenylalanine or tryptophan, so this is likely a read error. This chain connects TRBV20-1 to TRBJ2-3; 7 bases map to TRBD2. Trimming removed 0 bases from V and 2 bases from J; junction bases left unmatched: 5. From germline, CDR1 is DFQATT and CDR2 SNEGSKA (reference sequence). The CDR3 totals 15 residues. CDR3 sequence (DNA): TGCAGTGCTAGAGATCACCTAGCGGTCACAGATACGCAGTATCTT. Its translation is CSARDHLAVTDTQYL.

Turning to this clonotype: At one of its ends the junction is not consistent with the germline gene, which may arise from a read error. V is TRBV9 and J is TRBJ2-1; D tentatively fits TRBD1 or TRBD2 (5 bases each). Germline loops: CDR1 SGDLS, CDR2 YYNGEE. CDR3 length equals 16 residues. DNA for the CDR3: TGTGCCAGCAGCGGGGGGAGCGACCCCTCCTACGATGAGCAGTTCTTC. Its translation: CASSGGSDPSYDEQFF.

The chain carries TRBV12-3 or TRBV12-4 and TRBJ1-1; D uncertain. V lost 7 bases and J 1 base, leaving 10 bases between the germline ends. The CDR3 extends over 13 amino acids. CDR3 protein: CASTGGENTEAFF. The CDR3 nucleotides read TGTGCCAGCACCGGCGGGGAGAACACTGAAGCTTTCTTT.

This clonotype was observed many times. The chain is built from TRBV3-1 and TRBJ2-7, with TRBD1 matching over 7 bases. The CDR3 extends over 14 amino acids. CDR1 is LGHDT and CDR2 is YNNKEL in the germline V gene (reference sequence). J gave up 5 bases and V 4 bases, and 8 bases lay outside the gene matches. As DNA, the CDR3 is TGTGCCAGCAGCCCTCGAGGGGACAGAAACGAGCAGTACTTC. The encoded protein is CASSPRGDRNEQYF.

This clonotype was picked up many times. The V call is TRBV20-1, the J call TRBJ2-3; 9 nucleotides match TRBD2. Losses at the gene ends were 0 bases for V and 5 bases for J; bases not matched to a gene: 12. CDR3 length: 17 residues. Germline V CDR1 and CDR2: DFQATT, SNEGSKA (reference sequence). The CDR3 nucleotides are TGCAGTGCTAGAGATCCGGGGAGGACTAGCGTCAAAGATACGCAGTATTTT. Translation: CSARDPGRTSVKDTQYF.

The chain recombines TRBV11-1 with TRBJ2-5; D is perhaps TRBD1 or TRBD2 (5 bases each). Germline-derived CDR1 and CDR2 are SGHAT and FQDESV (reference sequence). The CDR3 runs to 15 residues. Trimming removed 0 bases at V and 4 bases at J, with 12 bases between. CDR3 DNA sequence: TGTGCCAGCAGCTTAGCCCGGGATCAGGGAGAGACCCAGTACTTC. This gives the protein CASSLARDQGETQYF. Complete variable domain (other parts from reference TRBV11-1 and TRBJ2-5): EAEVAQSPRYKITEKSQAVAFWCDPISGHATLYWYRQILGQGPELLVQFQDESVVDDSQLPKDRFSAERLKGVDSTLKIQPAELGDSAMYLCASSLARDQGETQYFGPGTRLLVL.

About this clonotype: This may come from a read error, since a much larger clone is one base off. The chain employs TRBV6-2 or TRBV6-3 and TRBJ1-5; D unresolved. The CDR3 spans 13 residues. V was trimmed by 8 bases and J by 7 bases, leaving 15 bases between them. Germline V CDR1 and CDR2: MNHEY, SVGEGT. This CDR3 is CASGPLGEQPQHF. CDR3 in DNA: TGTGCCAGCGGTCCTCTAGGTGAACAGCCCCAGCATTTT.

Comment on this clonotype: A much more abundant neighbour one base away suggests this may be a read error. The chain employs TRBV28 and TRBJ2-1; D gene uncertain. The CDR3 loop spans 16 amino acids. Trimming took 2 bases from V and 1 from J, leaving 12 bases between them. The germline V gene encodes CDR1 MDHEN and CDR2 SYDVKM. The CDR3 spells CASSLVASRSYNEQFF. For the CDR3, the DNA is TGTGCCAGCAGTTTAGTAGCCTCCCGGTCCTACAATGAGCAGTTCTTC.

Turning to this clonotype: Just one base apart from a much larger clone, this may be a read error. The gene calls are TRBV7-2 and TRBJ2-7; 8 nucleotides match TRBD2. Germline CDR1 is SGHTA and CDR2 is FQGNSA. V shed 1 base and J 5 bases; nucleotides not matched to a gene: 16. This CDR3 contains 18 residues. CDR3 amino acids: CASSLVVASGPLTDEQYF. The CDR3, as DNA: TGTGCCAGCAGCTTAGTGGTAGCTAGCGGGCCCCTCACCGACGAGCAGTACTTC.

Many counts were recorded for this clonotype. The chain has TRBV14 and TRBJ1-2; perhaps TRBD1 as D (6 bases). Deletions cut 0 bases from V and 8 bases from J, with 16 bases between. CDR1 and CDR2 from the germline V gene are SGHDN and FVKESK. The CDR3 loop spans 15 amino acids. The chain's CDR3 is CASSQDLVRGGGYTF. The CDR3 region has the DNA TGTGCCAGCAGCCAAGATCTAGTCAGGGGTGGCGGCTACACCTTC.

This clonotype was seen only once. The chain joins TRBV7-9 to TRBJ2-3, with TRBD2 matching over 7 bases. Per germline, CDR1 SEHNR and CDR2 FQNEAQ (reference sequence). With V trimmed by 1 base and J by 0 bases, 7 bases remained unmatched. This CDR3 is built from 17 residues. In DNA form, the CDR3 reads TGTGCCAGCAGCTTAGTGTCCAGCGGGGTTAGCACAGATACGCAGTATTTT. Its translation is CASSLVSSGVSTDTQYF.

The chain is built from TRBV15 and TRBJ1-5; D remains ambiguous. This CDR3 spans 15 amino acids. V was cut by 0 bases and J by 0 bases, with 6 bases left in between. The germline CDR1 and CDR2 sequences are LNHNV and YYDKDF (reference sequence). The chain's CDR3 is CATSREGNSNQPQHF. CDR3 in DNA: TGTGCCACCAGCAGAGAGGGAAATAGCAATCAGCCCCAGCATTTT.

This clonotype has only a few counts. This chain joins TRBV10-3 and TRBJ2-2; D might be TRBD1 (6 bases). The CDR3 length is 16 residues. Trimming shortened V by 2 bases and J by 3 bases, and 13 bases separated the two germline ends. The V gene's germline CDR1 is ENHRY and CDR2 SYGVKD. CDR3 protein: CAISERAGDHTGELFF. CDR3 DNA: TGTGCCATCAGTGAGCGTGCAGGGGACCACACCGGGGAGCTGTTTTTT.

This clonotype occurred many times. The CDR3 DNA reads TGTGCCAGCAGCCCATTCCCCGGACAGGACGAGCAGTACTTC. Protein product: CASSPFPGQDEQYF. This chain joins TRBV27 and TRBJ2-7, with 7 positions matching TRBD1. The ends lost 6 bases at V and 5 bases at J; junction bases unmatched: 10. The CDR3 is 14 residues long. The V gene's germline CDR1 is MNHEY and CDR2 SMNVEV (reference sequence).

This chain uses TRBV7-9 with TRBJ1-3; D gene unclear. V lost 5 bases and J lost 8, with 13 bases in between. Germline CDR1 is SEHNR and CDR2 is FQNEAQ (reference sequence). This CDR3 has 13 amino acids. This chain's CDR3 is CASSPWASDTIYF. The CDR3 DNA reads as TGTGCCAGCAGCCCCTGGGCCTCTGACACCATATATTTT.

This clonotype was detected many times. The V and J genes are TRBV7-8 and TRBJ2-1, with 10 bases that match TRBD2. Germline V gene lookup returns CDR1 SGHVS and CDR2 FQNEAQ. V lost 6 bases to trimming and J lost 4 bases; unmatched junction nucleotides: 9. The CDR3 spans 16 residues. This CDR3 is CASSRSGRASYNEQFF. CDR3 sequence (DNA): TGTGCCAGCAGTCGAAGCGGGAGGGCATCTTACAATGAGCAGTTCTTC.

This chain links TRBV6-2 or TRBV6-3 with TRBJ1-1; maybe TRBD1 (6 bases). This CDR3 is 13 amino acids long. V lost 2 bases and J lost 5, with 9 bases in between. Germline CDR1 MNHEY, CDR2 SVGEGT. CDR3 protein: CASSYEQGTEAFF. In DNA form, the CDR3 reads TGTGCCAGCAGTTACGAGCAGGGGACTGAAGCTTTCTTT.

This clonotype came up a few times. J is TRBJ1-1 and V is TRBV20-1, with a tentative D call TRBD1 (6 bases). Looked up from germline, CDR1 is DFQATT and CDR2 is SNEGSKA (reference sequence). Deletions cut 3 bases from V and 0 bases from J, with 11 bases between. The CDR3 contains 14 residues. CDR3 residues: CSARLGALNTEAFF. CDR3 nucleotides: TGCAGTGCTAGGCTGGGGGCCCTGAACACTGAAGCTTTCTTT.

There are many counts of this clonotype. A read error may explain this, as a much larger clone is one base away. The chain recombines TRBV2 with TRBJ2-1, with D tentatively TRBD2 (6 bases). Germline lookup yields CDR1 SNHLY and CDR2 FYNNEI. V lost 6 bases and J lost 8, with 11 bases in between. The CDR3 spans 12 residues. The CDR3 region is CASRYGGDEQFF. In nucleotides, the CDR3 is TGTGCCAGCAGATACGGAGGGGATGAGCAGTTCTTC. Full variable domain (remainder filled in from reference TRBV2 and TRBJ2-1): EPEVTQTPSHQVTQMGQEVILRCVPISNHLYFYWYRQILGQKVEFLVSFYNNEISEKSEIFDDQFSVERPDGSNFTLKIRSTKLEDSAMYFCASRYGGDEQFFGPGTRLTVL.

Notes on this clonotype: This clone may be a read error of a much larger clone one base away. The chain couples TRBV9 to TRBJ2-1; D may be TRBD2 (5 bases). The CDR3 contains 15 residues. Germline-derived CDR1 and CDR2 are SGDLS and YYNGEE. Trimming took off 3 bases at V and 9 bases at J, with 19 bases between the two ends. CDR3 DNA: TGTGCCAGCAGCGGAGAGGGAGAAACCCGTGTTGAGCAGTTCTTC. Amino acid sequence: CASSGEGETRVEQFF.

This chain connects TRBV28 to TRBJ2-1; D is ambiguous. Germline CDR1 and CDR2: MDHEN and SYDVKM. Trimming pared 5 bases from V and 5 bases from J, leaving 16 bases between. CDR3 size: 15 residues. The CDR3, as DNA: TGTGCCAGCAGTGCAACATCCTTGGGCCACAATGAGCAGTTCTTC. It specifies CASSATSLGHNEQFF.

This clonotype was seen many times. In DNA, the CDR3 is TGCGCCAGCAGCTTGGAGAGGCTTCCGGGGCAGTTCTTC. Protein: CASSLERLPGQFF. V is TRBV5-1 and J is TRBJ2-1; D remains unclear. The V gene's germline CDR1 is SGHRS and CDR2 YFSETQ. CDR3 size: 13 residues. The germline V and J ends were trimmed by 0 bases and 12 bases, with 13 bases remaining between them.

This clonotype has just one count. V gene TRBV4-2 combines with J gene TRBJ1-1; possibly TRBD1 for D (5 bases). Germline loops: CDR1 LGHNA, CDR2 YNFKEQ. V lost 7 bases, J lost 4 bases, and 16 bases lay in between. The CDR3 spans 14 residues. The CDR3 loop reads CASTPAREVTEAFF. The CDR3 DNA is TGTGCCAGCACCCCAGCCAGGGAGGTCACTGAAGCTTTCTTT.

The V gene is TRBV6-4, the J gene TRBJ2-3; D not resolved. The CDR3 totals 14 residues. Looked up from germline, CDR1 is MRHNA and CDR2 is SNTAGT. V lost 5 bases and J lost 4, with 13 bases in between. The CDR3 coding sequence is TGTGCCAGCAGTCAACTTGGAGTGGCAGATACGCAGTATTTT. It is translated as CASSQLGVADTQYF.

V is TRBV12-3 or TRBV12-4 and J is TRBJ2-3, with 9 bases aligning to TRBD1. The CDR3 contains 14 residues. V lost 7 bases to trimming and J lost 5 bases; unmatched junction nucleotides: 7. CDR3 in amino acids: CASTWDRERDTQYF. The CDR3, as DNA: TGTGCCAGCACCTGGGACAGGGAGCGAGATACGCAGTATTTT.

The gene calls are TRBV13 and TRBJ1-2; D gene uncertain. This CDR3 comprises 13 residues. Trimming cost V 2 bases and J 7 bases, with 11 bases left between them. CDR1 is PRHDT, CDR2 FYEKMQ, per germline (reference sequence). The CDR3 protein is CASSLTREGGYTF. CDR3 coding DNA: TGTGCCAGCAGCTTAACAAGGGAGGGTGGCTACACCTTC.

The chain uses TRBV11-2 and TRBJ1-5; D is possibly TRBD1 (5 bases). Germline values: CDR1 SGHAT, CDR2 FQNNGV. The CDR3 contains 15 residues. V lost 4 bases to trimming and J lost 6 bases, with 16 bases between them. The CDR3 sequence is CASSSQGAGGQPQHF. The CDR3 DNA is TGTGCCAGCAGCTCCCAGGGTGCCGGCGGTCAGCCCCAGCATTTT.